The 16 T cell receptor beta chains below come from one sample, sequenced in a study of CD8+ T cells in alopecia areata. Using CD4, CD8alpha, NKG2D, NKG2ACE and other markers, pooled cutaneous lymph node cells were sorted. Sequencing relied on a cDNA template that was reverse transcribed from extracted RNA. Clones were read by immunoSEQ multiplex PCR, and TCRdb kept only the in-frame ones, dropping some. This set yields about 300,000 clones and no singletons; the top ten hold 0.9% to 1.5%. Sequencing was carried out using CD4+ T cells sorted from a lymph node. These receptors originate from a C3H/HeJ mouse with alopecia areata. These mice share the MHC haplotype H2-k.

Details on this clone: Gene names are mouse gene names. From the germline J gene comes the end of the CDR3, since the read stops 4 residues before it. The V call is TRBV13-3, the J call TRBJ2-7, with a weak D call TRBD2 (6 bases). Germline V CDR1 and CDR2: NNHDY, SYVADS. The CDR3 contains 11 residues. The CDR3 spells CASSGDYEQYF. CDR3 DNA, as far as it was read: TGTGCCAGCTCTGGGGATTAT.

This clone was detected a few times. Genes and germline are mouse. The read ends 3 residues early relative to the CDR3; the germline J gene fills the gap. The J gene is TRBJ1-6, the V gene TRBV13-1; 8 bases agree with TRBD1. TRBJ1-6 is designated an ORF whose function remains uncertain. The V gene's germline CDR1 is NSHNY and CDR2 SYGAGN. This CDR3 spans 13 amino acids. The junction had 4 bases not matched to a gene; V was cut back by 7 bases and J by 7 bases. The CDR3 sequence: CASGTGGNSPLYF. The part of the CDR3 DNA that was read is TGTGCCAGCGGAACAGGGGGAAATTCGCCC.

This clone was detected a few times. The listed genes are named as in mouse. The read comes to an end 4 residues before the CDR3 does, leaving the germline J gene to fill in the end. The chain employs TRBV5 and TRBJ2-5, with 8 bases fitting TRBD2. Germline V gene sequence: CDR1 LGHNA, CDR2 YNLKQL (reference sequence). J lost 0 bases, V lost 0 bases, and 5 bases had no gene match. CDR3 size: 17 residues. The CDR3 bases that were read are TGTGCCAGCAGCCAAGAGTTTGGGGGGGGAAACCAAGAC. Its translation is CASSQEFGGGNQD. The complete CDR3 sequence is CASSQEFGGGNQDTQYF.

This clone has only a few counts. The gene symbols are mouse symbols. The sequence runs out 4 residues before the end of the CDR3; the remainder is reconstructed from the germline J gene. The identical CDR3 is also encoded by other nucleotide sequences in the sample. V is TRBV1 and J is TRBJ2-3; D unresolved. CDR1 and CDR2 (germline): NSQYPW, LRSPGD (reference sequence). CDR3 length equals 15 residues. V lost 2 bases and J lost 0, with 9 bases in between. The sequenced part of the CDR3 DNA is TGCACCTGCAGTGCAAGACAAACTAGTGCAGAA. It is translated as CTCSARQTSAE. The full CDR3 sequence reads CTCSARQTSAETLYF.

A few counts support this clone. The genes are named according to mouse. The read falls 4 residues short of the CDR3 end, and the missing part is taken from the germline J gene. The sample carries other DNA sequences with the same CDR3. The gene calls are TRBV1 and TRBJ2-7; D might be TRBD1 (6 bases). CDR1 is NSQYPW, CDR2 LRSPGD, per germline (reference sequence). The CDR3 spans 12 residues. Partial CDR3 DNA: TGCACCTGCAGTGTACAGGGATAT. Protein sequence: CTCSVQGY. The whole CDR3 protein reads CTCSVQGYEQYF.

In regard to this clone: The gene names given are mouse names. From the germline J gene comes the end of the CDR3, since the read stops 4 residues before it. The rearrangement links TRBV13-1 to TRBJ2-3, with 7 nucleotides matching TRBD1. Germline V gene data show CDR1 as NSHNY and CDR2 as SYGAGN. V dropped 2 bases and J dropped 3; count of bases not matched to a gene: 3. The CDR3 has 14 residues. The sequenced CDR3 bases are TGTGCCAGCAGTGAGGTACAGGGGGCAGAA. It is translated as CASSEVQGAE. In full, the CDR3 is CASSEVQGAETLYF.

Comments on this clone: Gene names denote mouse genes. The CDR3 end lies 4 residues beyond the end of the read and is filled in from the germline J gene. The V gene is TRBV13-2, the J gene TRBJ2-1, with 10 bases that match TRBD1. The CDR3 totals 15 residues. Germline CDR1 and CDR2: NNHNN and SYGAGS (reference sequence). V lost 2 bases to trimming and J lost 2 bases; unmatched junction nucleotides: 1. CDR3 sequence: CASGDGTGDYAEQFF. The CDR3 bases that were read are TGTGCCAGCGGTGACGGGACAGGGGACTATGCT.

This clone occurred a few times. Gene names are the mouse ones. Read sequence stops 4 residues before the CDR3 end, and the germline J gene provides the missing end. The chain couples TRBV4 to TRBJ1-2, with D maybe TRBD1 (5 bases). V was clipped by 5 bases and J by 0 bases, with 7 bases between them. Germline CDR1 LGHDT, CDR2 YNNKQL (reference sequence). The CDR3 extends over 13 amino acids. CDR3 in amino acids: CASSQGTNSDYTF. CDR3 bases read: TGTGCCAGCAGCCAGGGAACAAACTCC.

Worth noting for this clone: Genes and germline are mouse. The read ends 4 residues before the CDR3 terminus; that terminus is restored from the germline J gene. Other DNA sequences in this specimen translate into the identical CDR3. The chain has TRBV13-2 and TRBJ2-5; D perhaps matches TRBD2 (5 bases). The V gene's germline CDR1 is NNHNN and CDR2 SYGAGS (reference sequence). This CDR3 has 13 amino acids. The V end lost 2 bases, the J end lost 2 bases, and 6 bases lay between the germline ends. CDR3 DNA, as far as it was read: TGTGCCAGCGGTGACCTGGGCCAAGAC. Translated: CASGDLGQD. The whole CDR3 protein reads CASGDLGQDTQYF.

Turning to this clone: Mouse names are used for the genes. The read falls 4 residues short of the CDR3 end, and the missing part is taken from the germline J gene. The V call is TRBV13-2, the J call TRBJ2-5; the match to TRBD2 covers 8 bases. The germline V gene encodes CDR1 NNHNN and CDR2 SYGAGS (reference sequence). This CDR3 contains 14 residues. The DNA read from the CDR3 is TGTGCCAGCGGTGTCCGGGACTGGCGGGAC. Encoded protein: CASGVRDWRD. From start to end, the CDR3 is CASGVRDWRDTQYF.

This clone was seen only a few times. Gene names and germline match the mouse. Sequencing ends 4 residues short of the CDR3 end; the germline J gene provides the rest. The genes are TRBV13-3 and TRBJ2-7; possible D gene TRBD2, 6 bases. This CDR3 is 14 amino acids long. Trimming removed 0 bases at V and 3 bases at J, with 10 bases between. Germline CDR1 and CDR2: NNHDY and SYVADS. The CDR3 region is CASSDENWDYEQYF. The part of the CDR3 DNA that was read is TGTGCCAGCAGTGATGAAAACTGGGACTAT.

As regards this clone: Gene names are the mouse ones. The sequence runs out 4 residues before the end of the CDR3; the remainder is reconstructed from the germline J gene. This chain links TRBV19 with TRBJ2-7; TRBD2 matches 8 bases. This CDR3 comprises 13 residues. The trim removed 5 bases at V and 0 bases at J, leaving 1 base unmatched. CDR1 FNHDT and CDR2 SITEND come from the germline V gene (reference sequence). CDR3 sequence reads: CASRTGDSYEQYF. The sequenced part of the CDR3 DNA is TGTGCCAGCAGGACTGGGGACTCCTAT.

To note about this clone: Gene names and germline match the mouse. The CDR3 spells CASGDAYSNSYNSPLYF. The sequenced part of the CDR3 DNA is TGTGCCAGCGGTGATGCGTACAGTAATTCCTATAATTCGCCC. The genes are TRBV13-2 and TRBJ1-6; no reliable D call. The read falls 3 residues short of the CDR3 end, and the missing part is taken from the germline J gene. TRBJ1-6 is annotated as an ORF whose role is uncertain. V lost 0 bases, J lost 0 bases, and 10 bases lay in between. Germline CDR1 is NNHNN and CDR2 is SYGAGS (reference sequence). The CDR3 covers 17 residues.

This clone was counted a few times. Genes and germline come from the mouse. The CDR3 goes on 4 residues after the read ends, and that part is filled in from the germline J gene. This CDR3 is also generated by other DNA sequences in the sample. V gene TRBV17 combines with J gene TRBJ2-1; 8 nucleotides match TRBD1. Unmatched junction bases numbered 0, after V lost 3 bases and J lost 2 bases. The CDR3 consists of 14 residues. Germline V CDR1 and CDR2: MNHDT, YYDKIL. The sequenced part of the CDR3 DNA is TGTGCTAGCAGTAGGGACAGGGACTATGCT. This sequence encodes CASSRDRDYA. The full CDR3 sequence reads CASSRDRDYAEQFF.

With regard to this clone: Germline and genes: mouse. The sequence runs out 4 residues before the end of the CDR3; the remainder is reconstructed from the germline J gene. The chain employs TRBV19 and TRBJ2-5; TRBD2 aligns across 11 bases. The CDR3 spans 14 residues. Germline values: CDR1 FNHDT, CDR2 SITEND (reference sequence). The part of the CDR3 DNA that was read is TGTGCCAGCAGTTTGGGACTGGGGGAAGAC. Its translation: CASSLGLGED. The whole CDR3 region reads CASSLGLGEDTQYF.

As to this clone: Genes here carry mouse names. With the read ending 4 residues before the CDR3 end, the germline J gene is used to fill in that end. Other DNA variants within this sample encode the same CDR3. The chain uses TRBV13-1 and TRBJ2-7, with 9 bases identical to TRBD1. Germline V lookup: CDR1 NSHNY, CDR2 SYGAGN. The CDR3 is 13 amino acids. The covered CDR3 bases are TGTGCCAGCAGTGGGACAGGGGTATAT. Translated: CASSGTGVY. The entire CDR3 is CASSGTGVYEQYF.